This entry lists 21 T cell receptor beta chains sequenced from one sample in a study of blood T cell repertoires in COVID-19. Assay: immunoSEQ multiplex PCR; the TCRdb copy retains only in-frame clones and omits some. The sample holds about 300,000 clones, over 85% seen once. Sequenced material: peripheral blood. Every receptor here comes from a woman in her twenties or thirties with COVID-19, enrolled during active disease.

V and J are TRBV27 and TRBJ2-3; 9 bases agree with TRBD1. Germline CDR1 and CDR2: MNHEY and SMNVEV (reference sequence). V gave up 3 bases and J gave up 10 bases; unmatched junction bases: 5. CDR3 length: 13 amino acids. The CDR3 DNA is TGTGCCAGCAGTTTTCCAGACAGGGGGTCGCAGTATTTT. Protein product: CASSFPDRGSQYF.

The chain links TRBV10-1 to TRBJ2-2; 10 bases line up with TRBD1. The CDR3 covers 19 residues. V trimming: 10 bases; J trimming: 5 bases; junction bases outside the gene matches: 22. The germline V gene encodes CDR1 WNHNN and CDR2 SYGVQD (reference sequence). In DNA form, the CDR3 reads TGCGCCAACCGTCTACTCTCCGGGACAGGGGCCCAAGGGACCGGGGAGCTGTTTTTT. Its protein is CANRLLSGTGAQGTGELFF.

This sequence joins TRBV5-6 and TRBJ2-4; 14 bases line up with TRBD2. The CDR3 is made up of 15 amino acids. The V gene's germline CDR1 is SGHDT and CDR2 YYEEEE. V dropped 4 bases and J dropped 5; count of bases not matched to a gene: 2. The CDR3 region is CASSRTSGGQNIQYF. Here the CDR3 DNA reads TGTGCCAGCAGCCGGACTAGCGGGGGGCAAAACATTCAGTACTTC. Drawing the rest from reference TRBV5-6 and TRBJ2-4, the complete variable domain is DAGVTQSPTHLIKTRGQQVTLRCSPKSGHDTVSWYQQALGQGPQFIFQYYEEEERQRGNFPDRFSGHQFPNYSSELNVNALLLGDSALYLCASSRTSGGQNIQYFGAGTRLSVL.

The chain combines TRBV24-1 with TRBJ2-5, with D tentatively TRBD1 (5 bases). CDR1 KGHDR and CDR2 SFDVKD come from the germline V gene. V shed 5 bases and J shed 5 bases, with 5 bases lying between them. The CDR3 loop spans 11 amino acids. The CDR3 coding sequence is TGTGCCACCAGTGGACAGGAGACCCAGTACTTC. Translated: CATSGQETQYF.

In this sample, this clone turned up once. V is TRBV7-2 and J is TRBJ2-3; no definite D call. The length of the CDR3 is 13 residues. V shed 5 bases and J shed 2 bases, with 8 bases lying between them. Germline V gene sequence: CDR1 SGHTA, CDR2 FQGNSA. CDR3 protein: CASSLIFTDTQYF. The CDR3 bases are TGTGCCAGCAGCCTAATCTTCACAGATACGCAGTATTTT.

This rearrangement joins TRBV13 to TRBJ2-7; the D gene is possibly TRBD1 (6 bases). Trimming stripped 5 bases from V and 1 base from J, with 12 bases between. Per germline, CDR1 PRHDT and CDR2 FYEKMQ (reference sequence). The CDR3 covers 14 residues. This CDR3 is CASSGSDSSYEQYF. Written as DNA, the CDR3 is TGTGCCAGCAGCGGGTCGGACAGTTCCTACGAGCAGTACTTC.

The chain couples TRBV6-1 to TRBJ1-1; D gene ambiguous. This CDR3 spans 13 amino acids. Per germline, CDR1 MNHNS and CDR2 SASEGT. Trimming left V 2 bases short and J 0 bases short, with 4 bases between. The CDR3 DNA reads as TGTGCCAGCAGTGAACTGTTGAACACTGAAGCTTTCTTT. Translating it yields CASSELLNTEAFF.

This chain joins TRBV6-5 and TRBJ1-6, with 7 positions matching TRBD1. Germline CDR1 MNHEY, CDR2 SVGAGI. The CDR3 extends over 14 amino acids. Trimming at V came to 6 bases and at J to 8 bases, leaving 7 bases not matched to a gene. The CDR3 coding sequence is TGTGCCAGCAGCCGCGACAGGGATGATTCACCCCTCCACTTT. This translates into CASSRDRDDSPLHF.

The chain has TRBV19 and TRBJ1-3, with D uncertain. There are 13 residues in the CDR3. CDR1 and CDR2 (germline): LNHDA, SQIVND (reference sequence). Trimming removed 8 bases at V and 0 bases at J, with 8 bases between. The CDR3 reads CASLRHSGNTIYF. The CDR3, as DNA: TGTGCCAGTCTACGACACTCTGGAAACACCATATATTTT. The variable domain in full, completed from reference TRBV19 and TRBJ1-3, reads DGGITQSPKYLFRKEGQNVTLSCEQNLNHDAMYWYRQDPGQGLRLIYYSQIVNDFQKGDIAEGYSVSREKKESFPLTVTSAQKNPTAFYLCASLRHSGNTIYFGEGSWLTVV.

The CDR3 bases are TGTGCCAGCAGACAGCAGGATTATAGCAATCAGCCCCAGCATTTT. Amino acid sequence: CASRQQDYSNQPQHF. The chain carries TRBV28 and TRBJ1-5; D is unclear. CDR1 and CDR2 (germline): MDHEN, SYDVKM. V was pared by 6 bases and J by 0 bases, with 12 bases between. The CDR3 consists of 15 residues. Together with reference TRBV28 and TRBJ1-5, the CDR3 gives the full variable domain: DVKVTQSSRYLVKRTGEKVFLECVQDMDHENMFWYRQDPGLGLRLIYFSYDVKMKEKGDIPEGYSVSREKKERFSLILESASTNQTSMYLCASRQQDYSNQPQHFGDGTRLSIL.

This clone has a handful of counts. The chain couples TRBV24-1 to TRBJ2-5; 11 nucleotides agree with TRBD1. CDR3 length equals 16 residues. Trimming took 4 bases from V and 7 from J; bases not matched to a gene: 10. Germline V gene lookup returns CDR1 KGHDR and CDR2 SFDVKD. CDR3 sequence: CATSDPGQGGSVTQYF. The CDR3 DNA sequence: TGTGCCACCAGTGACCCGGGACAGGGGGGTTCAGTGACCCAGTACTTC.

The chain combines TRBV12-3 or TRBV12-4 with TRBJ2-5; D perhaps matches TRBD2 (5 bases). This CDR3 spans 13 amino acids. Trimming left V 4 bases short and J 7 bases short, with 13 bases between. CDR3: CASSYARAGTQYF. In DNA, the CDR3 is TGTGCCAGCAGTTACGCCCGGGCGGGGACCCAGTACTTC.

The chain uses TRBV6-5 and TRBJ1-5; D is possibly TRBD1 (6 bases). V gave up 8 bases and J gave up 5 bases, with 10 bases separating them. The germline CDR1 and CDR2 sequences are MNHEY and SVGAGI. There are 12 residues in the CDR3. The CDR3 loop is CASAGDYQPQHF. CDR3 sequence (DNA): TGTGCCAGCGCAGGGGATTATCAGCCCCAGCATTTT.

The chain has TRBV5-1 and TRBJ1-4, with TRBD1 matching over 8 bases. This CDR3 spans 15 amino acids. Germline V lookup: CDR1 SGHRS, CDR2 YFSETQ. With V trimmed by 3 bases and J by 5 bases, 6 bases remained unmatched. This chain's CDR3 is CASSSAGTGNEKLFF. CDR3 coding DNA: TGCGCCAGCAGCTCAGCCGGGACAGGCAATGAAAAACTGTTTTTT.

The chain is built from TRBV7-8 and TRBJ2-7; 11 bases align to TRBD1. Unmatched junction bases numbered 7, after V lost 3 bases and J lost 6 bases. Germline V gene lookup returns CDR1 SGHVS and CDR2 FQNEAQ. The CDR3 loop spans 15 amino acids. The DNA for the CDR3 is TGTGCCAGCAGCTTGGACAGGGGGCCTTTCGGCGAGCAGTACGTC. Its translation: CASSLDRGPFGEQYV.

The CDR3 sequence: CASSPSWMRGAGETQYF. The CDR3 DNA reads as TGTGCCAGCAGCCCGAGCTGGATGCGGGGGGCTGGGGAGACCCAGTACTTC. The rearrangement links TRBV5-5 to TRBJ2-5, with 8 positions matching TRBD2. The CDR3 totals 17 residues. Per germline, CDR1 SGHKS and CDR2 YYEKEE (reference sequence). J was trimmed by 5 bases and V by 4 bases; bases with no gene match: 16.

The CDR3 here is CASSQGSGGSYEQYF. CDR3 in DNA: TGTGCCAGCAGCCAAGGTAGCGGGGGCTCCTACGAGCAGTACTTC. The rearrangement links TRBV4-2 to TRBJ2-7; TRBD2 agrees at 9 bases. V lost 1 base, J lost 0 bases, and 1 base stayed unmatched. Germline lookup yields CDR1 LGHNA and CDR2 YNFKEQ. The CDR3 spans 15 residues.

This sequence joins TRBV11-2 and TRBJ1-6; possibly TRBD1 for D (5 bases). The V gene lost 1 base and the J gene lost 6 bases, with 16 bases spanning the gap. This CDR3 contains 17 residues. The germline V gene has CDR1 SGHAT and CDR2 FQNNGV. CDR3 nucleotide sequence: TGTGCCAGCAGCTTAGTGGCAGGGCGGGGAATTAATTCACCCCTCCACTTT. Encoded protein: CASSLVAGRGINSPLHF.

The chain combines TRBV28 with TRBJ2-7, with D maybe TRBD2 (5 bases). The V end lost 4 bases, the J end lost 4 bases, and 14 bases lay between the germline ends. The CDR3 is 14 residues long. Germline V CDR1 and CDR2: MDHEN, SYDVKM. CDR3 residues: CASSSGLPGYEQYV. The CDR3 nucleotides are TGTGCCAGCAGTTCTGGACTCCCTGGGTACGAGCAGTACGTC.

The chain joins TRBV6-2 or TRBV6-3 to TRBJ1-2; D might be TRBD1 (5 bases). V was pared by 5 bases and J by 5 bases, with 12 bases between. Germline CDR1 and CDR2: MNHEY and SVGEGT. The CDR3 is 13 residues long. In DNA, the CDR3 is TGTGCCAGCAGTCAAACAGGAGAATATGGCTACACCTTC. Amino acid sequence: CASSQTGEYGYTF.

V and J are TRBV28 and TRBJ1-1; 8 bases map to TRBD1. This CDR3 region has 14 residues. Germline lookup yields CDR1 MDHEN and CDR2 SYDVKM. Trimming removed 6 bases from V and 2 bases from J; junction bases left unmatched: 5. Written as DNA, the CDR3 is TGTGCCAGCAGCTCGACAGGGGAAAACACTGAAGCTTTCTTT. It is translated as CASSSTGENTEAFF.